This is a list of T cell receptor beta chains from one sample in a study of identical twins. Via MiXCR, TCRdb re-called the 5' RACE reads, giving one row per CDR3 protein. The table lists 1.5 million to 2 million distinct CDR3 sequences, roughly a third of them singletons. The source material was cord blood. All receptors derive from a newborn girl in good health. Both conserved end residues are part of each CDR3. A D gene is named only where the DNA matches it firmly.

TRBJ1-1 | - | TRBV19 | CASTTLRAMNTEAFF
TRBJ1-2 | TRBD1 | TRBV29-1 | CSVEKGAGYGYTF
TRBJ1-4 | - | TRBV12-3/TRBV12-4 | CASSYQRVEKLFF
TRBJ1-2 | TRBD1 | TRBV24-1 | CATSATGGDGYTF
TRBJ2-1 | TRBD2 | TRBV4-1 | CASSPSGSEQFF
TRBJ2-5 | TRBD2 | TRBV10-2 | CASSGTSGGETQYF
TRBJ2-7 | TRBD2 | TRBV10-3 | CAISFTGTTDYEQYF
TRBJ2-3 | TRBD2 | TRBV12-3/TRBV12-4 | CASSFGGGQADTQYF
TRBJ2-1 | TRBD2 | TRBV18 | CASSPKGLALNEQFF
TRBJ1-1 | TRBD1 | TRBV20-1 | CSAGTGQGNTEAFF
TRBJ1-1 | - | TRBV6-1 | CASSAYEGGGTEAFF
TRBJ1-1 | - | TRBV29-1 | CSVVGRVGNTEAFF
TRBJ1-4 | - | TRBV4-1 | CASSQVRIEKLFF
TRBJ1-2 | - | TRBV6-6 | CASSPSRGLNYGYTF
TRBJ2-1 | TRBD2 | TRBV13 | CASSLEALAGVYNEQFF
TRBJ2-2 | TRBD1 | TRBV3-1 | CASSRYTGAGELFF
TRBJ2-3 | TRBD2 | TRBV5-8 | CASSSWGLLTDAQYF
TRBJ2-3 | - | TRBV28 | CASSLLVGGLNTQYF
TRBJ1-2 | - | TRBV24-1 | CATSDRDGVYGYTF
TRBJ2-3 | - | TRBV20-1 | CSAPSLGGRTDTQYF
TRBJ2-1 | TRBD1 | TRBV28 | CASSSSGQGFSYEQFF
TRBJ2-1 | TRBD2 | TRBV4-1 | CASSLLRLADNEQFF